This T cell receptor (beta chain) derives from a study of yellow fever vaccine responses in identical twins. MiXCR, run by TCRdb on the RT-PCR reads, gives a single entry per CDR3 protein. The data show approximately 20,000 distinct CDR3 sequences, approximately 72% seen once. CDR1 and CDR2 from the germline V gene are SQVTM and ANQGSEA. The CDR3 runs 13 residues. V gave up 7 bases and J gave up 5 bases; unmatched junction bases: 6. A note on this clonotype: What it binds is unknown.

General study points: Vaccine-induced T cell responses in twins were reportedly observed to appear partly convergent, partly personalized.

This TCR was recovered from a woman younger than 30 who received the yellow fever vaccine. Sequenced here: T cells from blood (PBMCs), unsorted or a sorted subset (not recorded which), sampled before or after yellow fever vaccination (not recorded which). This chain uses TRBV29-1 with TRBJ2-3; 10 bases fit TRBD1. CDR3 nucleotide sequence: TGCAGCGCCGGGACAGGGGTCGAAGATACGCAGTATTTT. It is translated as CSAGTGVEDTQYF.